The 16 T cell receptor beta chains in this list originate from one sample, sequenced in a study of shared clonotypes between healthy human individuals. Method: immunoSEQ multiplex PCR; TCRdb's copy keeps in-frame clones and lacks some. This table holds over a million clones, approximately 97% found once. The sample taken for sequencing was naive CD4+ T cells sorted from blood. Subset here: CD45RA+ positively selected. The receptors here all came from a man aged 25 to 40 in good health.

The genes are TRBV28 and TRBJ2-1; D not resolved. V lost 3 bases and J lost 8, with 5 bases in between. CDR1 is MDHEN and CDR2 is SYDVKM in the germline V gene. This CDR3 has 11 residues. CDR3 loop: CASSFPDEQFF. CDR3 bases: TGTGCCAGCAGTTTCCCCGATGAGCAGTTCTTC. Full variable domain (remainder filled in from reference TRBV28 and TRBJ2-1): DVKVTQSSRYLVKRTGEKVFLECVQDMDHENMFWYRQDPGLGLRLIYFSYDVKMKEKGDIPEGYSVSREKKERFSLILESASTNQTSMYLCASSFPDEQFFGPGTRLTVL.

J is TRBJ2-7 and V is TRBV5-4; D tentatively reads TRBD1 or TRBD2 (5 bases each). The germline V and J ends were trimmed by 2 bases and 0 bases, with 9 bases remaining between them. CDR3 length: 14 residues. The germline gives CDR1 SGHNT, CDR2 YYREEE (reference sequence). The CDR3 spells CASSFSGASYEQYF. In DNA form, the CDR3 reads TGTGCCAGCAGCTTTTCCGGGGCCTCCTACGAGCAGTACTTC.

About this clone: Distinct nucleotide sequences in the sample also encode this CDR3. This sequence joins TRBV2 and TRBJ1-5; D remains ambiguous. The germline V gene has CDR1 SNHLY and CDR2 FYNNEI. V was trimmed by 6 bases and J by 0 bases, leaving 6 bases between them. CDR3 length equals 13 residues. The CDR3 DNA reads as TGTGCCAGCAGCGGGAATAGCAATCAGCCCCAGCATTTT. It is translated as CASSGNSNQPQHF.

CDR3 nucleotide sequence: TGTGCCAGCAGTTCCACAGGGGTACCCCAGCATTTT. Amino acid sequence: CASSSTGVPQHF. The rearrangement links TRBV6-6 to TRBJ1-5; 7 bases fit TRBD1. CDR3 length: 12 amino acids. The V gene's germline CDR1 is MNHNY and CDR2 SVGAGI (reference sequence). Losses at the gene ends were 4 bases for V and 10 bases for J; bases not matched to a gene: 4.

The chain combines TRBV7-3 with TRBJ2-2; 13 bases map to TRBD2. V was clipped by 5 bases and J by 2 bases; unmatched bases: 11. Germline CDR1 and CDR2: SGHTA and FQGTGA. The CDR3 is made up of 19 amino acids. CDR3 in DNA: TGTGCCAGCAGCCGAACCCAACTAGCGGGAGGGCCTAACACCGGGGAGCTGTTTTTT. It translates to CASSRTQLAGGPNTGELFF.

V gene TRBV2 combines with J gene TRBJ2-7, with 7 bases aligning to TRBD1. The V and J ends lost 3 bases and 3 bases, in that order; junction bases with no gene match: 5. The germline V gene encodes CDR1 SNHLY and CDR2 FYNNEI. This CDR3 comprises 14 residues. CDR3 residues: CASSDLGQIYEQYF. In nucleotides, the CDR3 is TGTGCCAGCAGTGACTTGGGACAGATCTACGAGCAGTACTTC. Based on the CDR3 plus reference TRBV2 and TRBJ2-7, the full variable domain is EPEVTQTPSHQVTQMGQEVILRCVPISNHLYFYWYRQILGQKVEFLVSFYNNEISEKSEIFDDQFSVERPDGSNFTLKIRSTKLEDSAMYFCASSDLGQIYEQYFGPGTRLTVT.

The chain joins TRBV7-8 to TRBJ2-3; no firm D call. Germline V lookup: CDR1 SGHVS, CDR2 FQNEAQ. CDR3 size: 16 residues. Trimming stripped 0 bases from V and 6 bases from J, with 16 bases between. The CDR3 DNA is TGTGCCAGCAGCTTAGCGTTTCGTAGGGCCCCGGATACGCAGTATTTT. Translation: CASSLAFRRAPDTQYF.

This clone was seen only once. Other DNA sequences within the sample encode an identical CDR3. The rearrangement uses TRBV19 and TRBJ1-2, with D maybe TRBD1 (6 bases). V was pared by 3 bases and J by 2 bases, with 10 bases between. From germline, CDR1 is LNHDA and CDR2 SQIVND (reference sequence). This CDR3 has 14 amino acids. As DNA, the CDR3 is TGTGCCAGTAGTATTACAGGGATCAACTATGGCTACACCTTC. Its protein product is CASSITGINYGYTF.

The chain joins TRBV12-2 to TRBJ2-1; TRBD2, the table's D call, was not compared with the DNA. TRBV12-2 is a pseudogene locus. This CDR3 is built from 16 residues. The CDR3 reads CASRFNVDSSRDEQFF. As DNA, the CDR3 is TGTGCAAGTCGCTTCAACGTGGACTCTTCAAGAGATGAGCAGTTCTTC.

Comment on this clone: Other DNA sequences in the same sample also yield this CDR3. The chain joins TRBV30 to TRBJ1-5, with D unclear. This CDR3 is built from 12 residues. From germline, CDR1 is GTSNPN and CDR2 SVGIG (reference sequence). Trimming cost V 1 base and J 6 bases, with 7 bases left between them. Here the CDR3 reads CAWSEGGQPQHF. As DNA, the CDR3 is TGTGCCTGGAGTGAGGGAGGTCAGCCCCAGCATTTT.

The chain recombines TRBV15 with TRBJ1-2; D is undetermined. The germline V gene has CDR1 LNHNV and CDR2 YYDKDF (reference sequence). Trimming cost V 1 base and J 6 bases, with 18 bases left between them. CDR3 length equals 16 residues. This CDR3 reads CATSRVKPGGGDGYTF. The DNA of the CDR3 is TGTGCCACCAGCAGAGTAAAGCCGGGAGGCGGAGATGGCTACACCTTC. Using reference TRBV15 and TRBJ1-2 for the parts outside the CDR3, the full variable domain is DAMVIQNPRYQVTQFGKPVTLSCSQTLNHNVMYWYQQKSSQAPKLLFHYYDKDFNNEADTPDNFQSRRPNTSFCFLDIRSPGLGDTAMYLCATSRVKPGGGDGYTFGSGTRLTVV.

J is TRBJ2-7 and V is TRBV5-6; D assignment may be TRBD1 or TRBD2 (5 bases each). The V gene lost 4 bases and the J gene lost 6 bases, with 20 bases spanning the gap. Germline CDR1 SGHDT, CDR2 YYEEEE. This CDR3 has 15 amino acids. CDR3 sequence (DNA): TGTGCCAGCAGCACCCAAGGACTTACGGGGACCGAGCAGTACTTC. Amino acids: CASSTQGLTGTEQYF.

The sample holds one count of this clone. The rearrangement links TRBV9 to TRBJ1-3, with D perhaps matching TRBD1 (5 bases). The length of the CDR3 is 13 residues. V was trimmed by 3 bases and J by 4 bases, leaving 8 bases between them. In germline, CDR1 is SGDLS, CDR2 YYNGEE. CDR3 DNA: TGTGCCAGCAGCGACAGGTTCGGAAACACCATATATTTT. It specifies CASSDRFGNTIYF.

The CDR3 DNA sequence: TGTGCCAGTAGTAACGTCGGGGCCGTTACCGGGGAGCTGTTTTTT. Protein sequence: CASSNVGAVTGELFF. The rearrangement links TRBV19 to TRBJ2-2; tentatively, D is TRBD1 or TRBD2 (5 bases each). CDR3 size: 15 residues. V gave up 4 bases and J gave up 5 bases, with 14 bases separating them. Germline V gene data show CDR1 as LNHDA and CDR2 as SQIVND (reference sequence).

Here the CDR3 DNA reads TGTGCCAGCAGGGAGACTAGCGGGAGTGTCTACGAGCAGTACTTC. Translation: CASRETSGSVYEQYF. The chain is built from TRBV6-5 and TRBJ2-7, with 12 bases fitting TRBD2. The V gene end was trimmed by 6 bases and the J gene end by 3 bases; junction bases not matched to a gene: 6. Germline lookup yields CDR1 MNHEY and CDR2 SVGAGI. The CDR3 is 15 residues long.

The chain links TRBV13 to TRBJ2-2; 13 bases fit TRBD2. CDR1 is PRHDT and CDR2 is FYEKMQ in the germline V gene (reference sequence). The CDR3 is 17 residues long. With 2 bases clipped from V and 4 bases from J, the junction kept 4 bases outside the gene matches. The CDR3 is CASSLNRLAGGTGELFF. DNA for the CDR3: TGTGCCAGCAGCTTAAACCGACTAGCGGGAGGCACCGGGGAGCTGTTTTTT.